This is a list of T cell receptor beta chains from one sample in a study of human T cells and chemical hapten exposure. A single record per CDR3 protein comes from TCRdb applying MiXCR to the RACE reads. The table includes over 70,000 distinct CDR3 sequences, 9.5% to 13% detected once. Sequencing used whole blood, obtained in connection with sensitization to the hapten diphenylcyclopropenone (DPC). These receptors all stem from a man between 18 and 29 years old with alopecia areata. Some clones in this sample may be carry-over from other donors' samples. The CDR3 runs from the conserved cysteine through the conserved F or W. The D gene is left open where the match is weak. Clone size is shown for a subset of rows, as once, few, many or a class of expanded clone.

>.|TRBJ1-5|few|14|TRBV28
CASSETPVQWPQHF
TGTGCCAGCAGTGAGACACCGGTCCAATGGCCCCAGCATTTT
>.|TRBJ2-7|.|14|TRBV7-2
CASRYQPNSYEQYF
TGTGCCAGCAGATACCAACCTAACTCCTACGAGCAGTACTTC
>TRBD1|TRBJ1-1|few|14|TRBV6-5
CASSYRNDRAEAFF
TGTGCCAGCAGTTACCGCAACGACAGGGCAGAAGCTTTCTTT
>TRBD2|TRBJ2-1|few|14|TRBV11-2
CASDNGGYYNEQFF
TGTGCCAGTGACAACGGGGGGTACTACAATGAGCAGTTCTTC
>TRBD1|TRBJ2-5|many|13|TRBV20-1
CSASGQGYGTQYF
TGCAGTGCATCCGGACAGGGCTACGGGACCCAGTACTTC
>TRBD1|TRBJ1-2|many|15|TRBV7-9
CASSGTGLANYGYTF
TGTGCCAGCAGCGGGACAGGACTCGCTAACTATGGCTACACCTTC
>TRBD1|TRBJ1-1|many|16|TRBV19
CASSPSSRGRRGEAFF
TGTGCCAGTAGTCCCAGTAGCAGGGGGCGCCGGGGTGAAGCTTTCTTT
>TRBD1|TRBJ2-1|many|18|TRBV7-6
CASSPGPYRGLAYNEQFF
TGTGCCAGCAGCCCCGGGCCGTACAGGGGGCTGGCTTACAATGAGCAGTTCTTC
>TRBD2|TRBJ2-2|many|15|TRBV29-1
CSVEPLAGGTGELFF
TGCAGCGTTGAACCTTTAGCGGGGGGCACCGGGGAGCTGTTTTTT
>TRBD1|TRBJ2-3|many|15|TRBV6-5
CASKDPGQGTDTQYF
TGTGCCAGCAAGGACCCGGGACAGGGCACAGATACGCAGTATTTT
>.|TRBJ2-3|.|14|TRBV11-2
CASSPVTMTDTQYF
TGTGCCAGCAGCCCCGTGACTATGACAGATACGCAGTATTTT
>.|TRBJ1-1|few|15|TRBV4-3
CASSQRGLGNTEAFF
TGCGCCAGCAGCCAGAGAGGGCTAGGGAACACTGAAGCTTTCTTT
>TRBD1|TRBJ2-3|.|14|TRBV11-3
CASSLGGTVDTQYF
TGTGCCAGCAGCTTAGGAGGGACAGTGGATACGCAGTATTTT
>TRBD1|TRBJ2-7|many|16|TRBV5-1
CASSLVVPQGAHEQYF
TGCGCCAGCAGCTTGGTGGTCCCACAGGGGGCCCACGAGCAGTACTTC
>TRBD1|TRBJ2-2|few|14|TRBV5-5
CASGTGGGAGELFF
TGTGCCAGCGGGACAGGTGGAGGAGCCGGGGAGCTGTTTTTT
>.|TRBJ1-1|.|13|TRBV11-1
CASSFRRNTEAFF
TGTGCCAGCAGCTTTCGGAGAAACACTGAAGCTTTCTTT
>TRBD1|TRBJ1-1|few|15|TRBV20-1
CSARAQGRVNTEAFF
TGCAGTGCTAGAGCACAGGGGCGGGTGAACACTGAAGCTTTCTTT
>.|TRBJ2-3|.|13|TRBV28
CASTLRPTDTQYF
TGTGCCAGCACCCTCCGTCCCACAGATACGCAGTATTTT
>.|TRBJ1-2|many|18|TRBV18
CASSPIPSTPQANYGYTF
TGTGCCAGCTCACCGATTCCCTCCACCCCTCAAGCTAACTATGGCTACACCTTC
>TRBD1|TRBJ2-1|.|17|TRBV24-1
CATSDRLGDRTYNEQFF
TGTGCCACCAGTGACCGCTTAGGGGACAGGACCTACAATGAGCAGTTCTTC
>.|TRBJ2-1|few|12|TRBV24-1
CATSAGRNEQFF
TGTGCCACCAGTGCAGGGCGCAATGAGCAGTTCTTC
>.|TRBJ2-7|.|15|TRBV9
CASSVGGSVTYEQYF
TGTGCCAGCAGCGTAGGAGGGTCGGTTACCTACGAGCAGTACTTC
>.|TRBJ2-2|.|15|TRBV10-2
CASSYQGTNTGELFF
TGCGCCAGCAGTTACCAGGGGACGAACACCGGGGAGCTGTTTTTT
>.|TRBJ1-1|.|13|TRBV5-1
CASRPGTNTEAFF
TGCGCCAGCAGACCGGGGACGAACACTGAAGCTTTCTTT
>.|TRBJ2-1|many|14|TRBV5-4
CASTTPGFRNEQFF
TGTGCCAGCACCACCCCCGGGTTTCGCAATGAGCAGTTCTTC
>.|TRBJ2-5|many|15|TRBV11-2
CASSLEPDSQETQYF
TGTGCCAGCAGCTTAGAACCCGACAGTCAGGAGACCCAGTACTTC
>.|TRBJ2-2|.|16|TRBV4-3
CASSQASGVNTGELFF
TGCGCCAGCAGCCAGGCCTCCGGGGTAAACACCGGGGAGCTGTTTTTT
>.|TRBJ2-7|.|13|TRBV2
CATRGGAVYEQYF
TGTGCCACCCGGGGCGGGGCCGTCTACGAGCAGTACTTC
>TRBD2|TRBJ2-7|many|14|TRBV20-1
CSAREAGGTYEQYF
TGCAGTGCTAGAGAGGCGGGGGGGACCTACGAGCAGTACTTC
>TRBD2|TRBJ2-4|.|18|TRBV20-1
CSASRLAGATTAKNIQYF
TGCAGTGCTTCACGACTAGCGGGGGCTACTACTGCCAAAAACATTCAGTACTTC
>.|TRBJ1-6|.|15|TRBV6-4
CASSEALDGNSPLHF
TGTGCCAGCAGTGAGGCTTTGGACGGTAATTCACCCCTCCACTTT